The clone carrying this T cell receptor (beta chain) was recorded many times. Antigen specificity is unknown. Germline-derived CDR1 and CDR2 are MDHEN and SYDVKM. The ends lost 2 bases at V and 3 bases at J; junction bases unmatched: 5. The CDR3 loop spans 16 amino acids. These data originate in a study of T-cell reconstitution after alpha-beta-depleted transplantation in children. Study results and limitations: Newly produced T cells mostly accounted for T-cell counts and diversity one year post-transplant. Recipient T cells and thymic progenitors that survived were the source of the high TCRbeta diversity seen at day 60 in some patients.

Unique molecular identifiers were incorporated during preparation of the TCRbeta library. TCRdb ran MiXCR on the PCR reads and lists one entry per CDR3 protein. In the table there are 280,000 or so distinct CDR3 sequences, approximately 10% of which are singletons. Sequencing used peripheral blood, obtained 180 days after TCRalphabeta/CD19-depleted stem cell transplant. This TCR derives from a male patient aged 2-15 years who had a stem cell transplant for chronic granulomatous disease, so the T cells may come from the graft donor. The chain has TRBV28 and TRBJ2-1; 9 bases agree with TRBD2. As DNA, the CDR3 is TGTGCCAGCAGTTTACTAGCGGGGATGGTCTACAATGAGCAGTTCTTC. Amino acids: CASSLLAGMVYNEQFF.